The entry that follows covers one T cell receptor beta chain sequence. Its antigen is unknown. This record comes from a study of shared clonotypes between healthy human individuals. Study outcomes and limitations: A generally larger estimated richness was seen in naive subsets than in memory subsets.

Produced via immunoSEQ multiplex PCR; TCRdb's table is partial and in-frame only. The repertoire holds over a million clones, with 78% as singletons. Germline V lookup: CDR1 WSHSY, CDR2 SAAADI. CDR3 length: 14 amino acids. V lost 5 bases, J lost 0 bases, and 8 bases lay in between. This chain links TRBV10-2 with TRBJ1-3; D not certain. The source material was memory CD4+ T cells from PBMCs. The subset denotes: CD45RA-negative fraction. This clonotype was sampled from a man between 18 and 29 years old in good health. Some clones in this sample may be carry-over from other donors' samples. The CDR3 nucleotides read TGCGCCAGCAGTACCCGGAGCTCTGGAAACACCATATATTTT. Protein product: CASSTRSSGNTIYF.